The next 31 T cell receptor beta chains were all read from a single sample in a study of cytomegalovirus exposure and HLA in healthy donors. Clones were sequenced by immunoSEQ multiplex PCR, and TCRdb holds only the in-frame ones, with some missing. The repertoire holds some 150,000 clones, with 85% to 90% as singletons. Specimen: PBMCs. These receptors were obtained from a woman younger than 30 in good health and CMV-seropositive.

The chain links TRBV5-8 to TRBJ2-5, with 8 bases that match TRBD2. The V gene's germline CDR1 is SGHTS and CDR2 YDEGEE. There are 14 residues in the CDR3. The V and J ends lost 0 bases and 5 bases, in that order; junction bases with no gene match: 3. CDR3 amino acids: CASSLGTSWETQYF. The CDR3 DNA sequence: TGTGCCAGCAGCTTGGGGACTAGCTGGGAGACCCAGTACTTC.

V is TRBV28 and J is TRBJ2-7, with TRBD1 matching over 10 bases. Trimming at V came to 7 bases and at J to 3 bases, leaving 6 bases not matched to a gene. The CDR3 is 14 residues long. From germline, CDR1 is MDHEN and CDR2 SYDVKM. The CDR3 DNA sequence: TGTGCCAGCACGGGACAGGGGAAGGTCTACGAGCAGTACTTC. This sequence encodes CASTGQGKVYEQYF. The whole variable domain, filled in from reference TRBV28 and TRBJ2-7, reads DVKVTQSSRYLVKRTGEKVFLECVQDMDHENMFWYRQDPGLGLRLIYFSYDVKMKEKGDIPEGYSVSREKKERFSLILESASTNQTSMYLCASTGQGKVYEQYFGPGTRLTVT.

The V and J genes are TRBV28 and TRBJ2-7; D is perhaps TRBD1 (6 bases). The germline CDR1 and CDR2 sequences are MDHEN and SYDVKM. Trimming stripped 3 bases from V and 2 bases from J, with 14 bases between. The CDR3 is 15 amino acids. For the CDR3, the DNA is TGTGCCAGCAGTTTTATTGGGACATCAACCTACGAGCAGTACTTC. Translated: CASSFIGTSTYEQYF.

The V gene is TRBV18, the J gene TRBJ1-4; the D gene is possibly TRBD1 (6 bases). Trimming removed 4 bases at V and 0 bases at J, with 9 bases between. Germline V lookup: CDR1 KGHSH, CDR2 LQKENI. This CDR3 has 15 amino acids. The DNA for the CDR3 is TGTGCCAGCTCACTATCAGGGGCAACTAATGAAAAACTGTTTTTT. Amino acid sequence: CASSLSGATNEKLFF.

The chain has TRBV7-2 and TRBJ1-5, with 7 bases fitting TRBD1. This CDR3 has 14 amino acids. J gave up 9 bases and V 1 base, and 6 bases lay outside the gene matches. Germline V gene lookup returns CDR1 SGHTA and CDR2 FQGNSA. CDR3 DNA: TGTGCCAGCAGCTTAGAAGAACAGGGGTGGCCCCAGCATTTT. Translation: CASSLEEQGWPQHF.

The genes are TRBV18 and TRBJ2-2; 8 bases agree with TRBD2. The CDR3 loop spans 12 amino acids. From germline, CDR1 is KGHSH and CDR2 LQKENI. Losses at the gene ends were 8 bases for V and 7 bases for J; bases not matched to a gene: 3. CDR3 in DNA: TGTGCCAGCCCCAGCGGGGGCGGGGAGCTGTTTTTT. It translates to CASPSGGGELFF.

The V gene is TRBV9, the J gene TRBJ2-1; D is ambiguous. Per the germline V gene, CDR1 is SGDLS and CDR2 is YYNGEE. Trimming left V 0 bases short and J 5 bases short, with 9 bases between. The CDR3 contains 14 residues. Here the CDR3 reads CASSVGPANNEQFF. The CDR3 nucleotides are TGTGCCAGCAGCGTAGGCCCAGCGAACAATGAGCAGTTCTTC.

This clone was picked up one time. This rearrangement joins TRBV6-1 to TRBJ1-5; 11 bases fit TRBD1. This CDR3 comprises 18 residues. J gave up 0 bases and V 4 bases, and 8 bases lay outside the gene matches. Germline loops: CDR1 MNHNS, CDR2 SASEGT. In nucleotides, the CDR3 is TGTGCCAGCAGTGCTGGGGGGACAGGGGGATATAGCAATCAGCCCCAGCATTTT. Its translation: CASSAGGTGGYSNQPQHF.

The rearrangement joins TRBV5-1 to TRBJ1-1, with D perhaps matching TRBD1 (6 bases). Germline CDR1 is SGHRS and CDR2 is YFSETQ. This CDR3 region has 12 residues. Trimming shortened V by 3 bases and J by 7 bases, and 10 bases separated the two germline ends. The CDR3 protein is CASSSGQLEAFF. The CDR3 DNA sequence: TGCGCCAGCAGCTCCGGACAGCTTGAAGCTTTCTTT.

This clone was found a few times. The V call is TRBV19, the J call TRBJ2-1, with TRBD2 identical over 8 bases. There are 14 residues in the CDR3. CDR1 is LNHDA, CDR2 SQIVND, per germline (reference sequence). Unmatched junction bases numbered 5, after V lost 4 bases and J lost 6 bases. The CDR3 loop reads CASSTEREPNEQFF. CDR3 nucleotide sequence: TGTGCCAGTAGTACCGAGCGGGAGCCCAATGAGCAGTTCTTC. The full variable domain, with the rest looked up from reference TRBV19 and TRBJ2-1, is DGGITQSPKYLFRKEGQNVTLSCEQNLNHDAMYWYRQDPGQGLRLIYYSQIVNDFQKGDIAEGYSVSREKKESFPLTVTSAQKNPTAFYLCASSTEREPNEQFFGPGTRLTVL.

J is TRBJ2-1 and V is TRBV5-4; 11 bases are shared with TRBD2. The J segment lost 8 bases and the V segment lost 4 bases, leaving 8 bases of the junction unmatched. Germline CDR1 is SGHNT and CDR2 is YYREEE (reference sequence). This CDR3 comprises 15 residues. Written as DNA, the CDR3 is TGTGCCAGCAGCGCGGGACTAGCGGAGGGGGATGAGCAGTTCTTC. As protein: CASSAGLAEGDEQFF.

The chain uses TRBV2 and TRBJ1-5; 7 nucleotides match TRBD1. Germline-derived CDR1 and CDR2 are SNHLY and FYNNEI. The length of the CDR3 is 15 residues. With V trimmed by 5 bases and J by 1 base, 5 bases remained unmatched. CDR3 in DNA: TGTGCCAGCAGTTTGACAGGGATCAGCAATCAGCCCCAGCATTTT. Its protein product is CASSLTGISNQPQHF. The full variable domain, in which reference TRBV2 and TRBJ1-5 provide the parts outside the CDR3, is EPEVTQTPSHQVTQMGQEVILRCVPISNHLYFYWYRQILGQKVEFLVSFYNNEISEKSEIFDDQFSVERPDGSNFTLKIRSTKLEDSAMYFCASSLTGISNQPQHFGDGTRLSIL.

The gene calls are TRBV30 and TRBJ2-1; 11 bases align to TRBD2. Trimming removed 0 bases from V and 7 bases from J; junction bases left unmatched: 8. CDR1 GTSNPN and CDR2 SVGIG come from the germline V gene (reference sequence). The length of the CDR3 is 16 residues. This CDR3 is CAWSVLRLAGGNEQFF. For the CDR3, the DNA is TGTGCCTGGAGTGTACTTAGGCTAGCGGGAGGTAATGAGCAGTTCTTC.

The CDR3 DNA reads as TGTGCCAGCAGTTACTGGACAGGTCGGCAAGAGACCCAGTACTTC. The encoded protein is CASSYWTGRQETQYF. The chain carries TRBV6-5 and TRBJ2-5, with 7 bases aligning to TRBD1. CDR1 MNHEY and CDR2 SVGAGI come from the germline V gene. V lost 1 base, J lost 2 bases, and 4 bases stayed unmatched. The CDR3 sequence is 15 residues long.

The CDR3 DNA follows: TGTGCCAGCAGCCTTAGGGAGGGCCCGAACTCTGGAAACACCATATATTTT. It encodes CASSLREGPNSGNTIYF. This chain joins TRBV11-2 and TRBJ1-3; no firm D call. This CDR3 contains 17 residues. Per germline, CDR1 SGHAT and CDR2 FQNNGV. Trimming cost V 5 bases and J 0 bases, with 17 bases left between them. The full variable domain, in which reference TRBV11-2 and TRBJ1-3 provide the parts outside the CDR3, is EAGVAQSPRYKIIEKRQSVAFWCNPISGHATLYWYQQILGQGPKLLIQFQNNGVVDDSQLPKDRFSAERLKGVDSTLKIQPAKLEDSAVYLCASSLREGPNSGNTIYFGEGSWLTVV.

This chain joins TRBV28 and TRBJ2-2; 9 bases line up with TRBD2. CDR1 and CDR2 from the germline V gene are MDHEN and SYDVKM. After removal of 4 bases from V and 6 bases from J, the junction contained 18 bases not matched to a gene. This CDR3 is built from 19 residues. The CDR3 protein is CASSSTGWGTSNLSGELFF. In DNA form, the CDR3 reads TGTGCCAGCAGTTCCACAGGTTGGGGGACTAGCAATCTGTCCGGGGAGCTGTTTTTT.

This chain joins TRBV28 and TRBJ2-3, with D possibly being TRBD1 (5 bases). Germline V CDR1 and CDR2: MDHEN, SYDVKM. This CDR3 comprises 14 residues. Trimming pared 3 bases from V and 4 bases from J, leaving 11 bases between. Written as DNA, the CDR3 is TGTGCCAGCAGTTTGTCAGGGCTCGCAGATACGCAGTATTTT. As protein: CASSLSGLADTQYF.

V usage is TRBV15 and J usage is TRBJ2-7; 8 nucleotides match TRBD1. The CDR3 totals 16 residues. Trimming cost V 1 base and J 0 bases; bases outside gene matches: 5. Per the germline V gene, CDR1 is LNHNV and CDR2 is YYDKDF (reference sequence). This CDR3 reads CATSRVLGQGSYEQYF. CDR3 bases: TGTGCCACCAGCAGAGTTCTCGGACAGGGCTCCTACGAGCAGTACTTC.

V gene TRBV2 combines with J gene TRBJ2-7, with TRBD2 matching 8 bases. CDR1 is SNHLY, CDR2 FYNNEI, per germline. The CDR3 has 14 amino acids. The V and J ends lost 6 bases and 0 bases, in that order; junction bases with no gene match: 4. The CDR3 here is CASRTGGSSYEQYF. CDR3 coding DNA: TGTGCCAGCAGGACGGGGGGGAGCTCCTACGAGCAGTACTTC.

J is TRBJ1-2 and V is TRBV4-3; tentatively, D is TRBD1 (5 bases). Trimming removed 1 base at V and 0 bases at J, with 9 bases between. Germline-derived CDR1 and CDR2 are LGHNA and YSLEER. The CDR3 loop spans 15 amino acids. CDR3 DNA: TGCGCCAGCAGCCAAGCAGTAGGGGCTAACTATGGCTACACCTTC. Protein sequence: CASSQAVGANYGYTF.

This chain links TRBV13 with TRBJ2-2; possible D gene TRBD1, 6 bases. The germline CDR1 and CDR2 sequences are PRHDT and FYEKMQ (reference sequence). CDR3 length equals 14 residues. The V end lost 6 bases, the J end lost 4 bases, and 12 bases lay between the germline ends. The CDR3 sequence: CASSSRTVTGELFF. For the CDR3, the DNA is TGTGCCAGCAGTTCTCGGACAGTCACCGGGGAGCTGTTTTTT.

DNA of the CDR3: TGTGCCGAGGGTGACGCAAGCTACGAGCAGTACTTC. Encoded protein: CAEGDASYEQYF. V and J are TRBV30 and TRBJ2-7; tentatively, D is TRBD2 (5 bases). From germline, CDR1 is GTSNPN and CDR2 SVGIG (reference sequence). V dropped 8 bases and J dropped 3 bases, with 14 bases sitting between them. This CDR3 comprises 12 residues.

The chain is built from TRBV10-1 and TRBJ2-3, with TRBD2 matching over 10 bases. This CDR3 spans 15 amino acids. V shed 2 bases, J shed 4 bases, and the junction held 3 bases outside the gene matches. The germline V gene has CDR1 WNHNN and CDR2 SYGVQD (reference sequence). DNA for the CDR3: TGCGCCAGCAGTGAGGCCCTAGCGGGAGCAGATACGCAGTATTTT. This encodes CASSEALAGADTQYF.

The CDR3 here is CASSPGGSGSYGYTF. The DNA of the CDR3 is TGCGCCAGCAGCCCGGGGGGATCAGGTTCCTATGGCTACACCTTC. V is TRBV4-3 and J is TRBJ1-2; the D gene is possibly TRBD1 (5 bases). Germline CDR1 is LGHNA and CDR2 is YSLEER. Between the trimmed V and J ends, which lost 4 bases and 4 bases, there was a span of 16 bases. CDR3 length equals 15 residues.

The rearrangement links TRBV5-6 to TRBJ1-5; the D gene is possibly TRBD1 (5 bases). The length of the CDR3 is 14 residues. Deletions cut 0 bases from V and 6 bases from J, with 10 bases between. Germline V lookup: CDR1 SGHDT, CDR2 YYEEEE. This CDR3 is CASSLVGRSQPQHF. As DNA, the CDR3 is TGTGCCAGCAGCTTGGTGGGGCGCTCTCAGCCCCAGCATTTT.

This clone was counted only a few times. This rearrangement joins TRBV4-1 to TRBJ2-7, with 12 positions matching TRBD2. This CDR3 region has 16 residues. The trim removed 3 bases at V and 1 base at J, leaving 4 bases unmatched. Germline CDR1 is MGHRA and CDR2 is YSYEKL. CDR3 amino acids: CASSHLAGGPSYEQYF. CDR3 in DNA: TGCGCCAGCAGCCACCTAGCGGGAGGGCCTTCCTACGAGCAGTACTTC.

The chain combines TRBV9 with TRBJ1-4, with 7 positions matching TRBD1. The CDR3 extends over 13 amino acids. Germline CDR1 is SGDLS and CDR2 is YYNGEE. V lost 3 bases, J lost 5 bases, and 1 base stayed unmatched. The CDR3 spells CASSATGNEKLFF. The DNA of the CDR3 is TGTGCCAGCAGCGCGACAGGGAATGAAAAACTGTTTTTT.

The J gene is TRBJ1-2, the V gene TRBV29-1; 7 nucleotides line up with TRBD1. V lost 3 bases, J lost 4 bases, and 8 bases stayed unmatched. From germline, CDR1 is SQVTM and CDR2 ANQGSEA. The CDR3 spans 14 residues. This CDR3 is CSVEVPGGIYGYTF. The DNA for the CDR3 is TGCAGCGTTGAGGTTCCAGGGGGTATCTATGGCTACACCTTC.

This sequence joins TRBV28 and TRBJ1-2; D is undetermined. The V end was cut by 6 bases, the J end by 4 bases, with 9 bases between. Germline V gene sequence: CDR1 MDHEN, CDR2 SYDVKM. The CDR3 covers 12 residues. CDR3 nucleotide sequence: TGTGCCAGCAGCCCCGACACCTATGGCTACACCTTC. Its translation: CASSPDTYGYTF.

The chain recombines TRBV15 with TRBJ2-5; D unclear. The germline V gene has CDR1 LNHNV and CDR2 YYDKDF (reference sequence). The V gene lost 1 base and the J gene lost 2 bases, with 5 bases spanning the gap. CDR3 length: 13 amino acids. CDR3 sequence: CATSRGLQETQYF. The CDR3 DNA reads TGTGCCACCAGCAGAGGGCTTCAAGAGACCCAGTACTTC.

The rearrangement links TRBV4-1 to TRBJ1-4; D ambiguous. This CDR3 has 15 residues. V dropped 1 base and J dropped 5 bases, with 11 bases sitting between them. Per the germline V gene, CDR1 is MGHRA and CDR2 is YSYEKL. The CDR3 nucleotides are TGCGCCAGCAGCCAAGCCCCTAACGTAAATGAAAAACTGTTTTTT. Its protein product is CASSQAPNVNEKLFF.